This T cell receptor (beta chain) came from a study of blood T cell repertoires in COVID-19. Assay: immunoSEQ multiplex PCR; the TCRdb copy retains only in-frame clones and omits some. The data show roughly 250,000 clones, 65% to 85% seen once. The CDR3 extends over 14 amino acids. V was pared by 4 bases and J by 7 bases, with 12 bases of the junction left unmatched. Germline assignment: CDR1 SQVTM and CDR2 ANQGSEA. Sequences were obtained from peripheral blood. J is TRBJ2-7 and V is TRBV29-1; 8 bases are shared with TRBD2. This receptor was identified in a person aged 65 to 79 with COVID-19, enrolled during active disease. The CDR3: CSVVFPAGVWEQYF. As DNA, the CDR3 is TGCAGCGTTGTGTTTCCAGCGGGAGTTTGGGAGCAGTACTTC.